These 14 T cell receptor beta chains originate from one sample sequenced in a study of blood T cell repertoires in COVID-19 (dated by TCRdb to the early 2020s). Library construction relied on the immunoSEQ multiplex PCR assay. TCRdb carries this immuneACCESS record with in-frame sequences only. Its versions omit some clonotypes, under half of them owing to an unresolved V gene in the studies checked, with the rest unexplained. A total of 180,000 or so clones appear in this sample, 89% of them only once. The top ten hold under 3% of the sample. Sample: PBMCs or T cells enriched from blood (not recorded which). The source is a woman between 35 and 50 years old with acute COVID-19.

This sequence joins TRBV5-5 and TRBJ1-3; D is unclear. Trimming removed 2 bases at V and 4 bases at J, with 7 bases between. The germline gives CDR1 SGHKS, CDR2 YYEKEE (reference sequence). This CDR3 is 13 amino acids long. Written as DNA, the CDR3 is TGTGCCAGCAGCTTCGACACCGGAAACACCATATATTTT. Its translation: CASSFDTGNTIYF.

This clone has a single count. The rearrangement joins TRBV15 to TRBJ1-5, with 9 bases identical to TRBD1. The V segment lost 8 bases and the J segment 1 base; nucleotides outside the gene matches: 6. The CDR3 is 15 residues long. The V gene's germline CDR1 is LNHNV and CDR2 YYDKDF (reference sequence). The CDR3 DNA follows: TGTGCCACCGCCCTGGACAGGGGAAGCAATCAGCCCCAGCATTTT. This sequence encodes CATALDRGSNQPQHF.

DNA for the CDR3: TGCAGCGTCAACCATGTACATAACACTGAAGCTTTCTTT. Protein product: CSVNHVHNTEAFF. The chain recombines TRBV29-1 with TRBJ1-1; no definite D call. Trimming removed 6 bases at V and 2 bases at J, with 13 bases between. The V gene's germline CDR1 is SQVTM and CDR2 ANQGSEA. The CDR3 has 13 amino acids.

The chain recombines TRBV28 with TRBJ2-1, with D possibly being TRBD2 (6 bases). CDR1 and CDR2 (germline): MDHEN, SYDVKM. The CDR3 extends over 15 amino acids. V was clipped by 6 bases and J by 1 base, with 13 bases between them. CDR3 sequence: CASRKGGGSYNEQFF. DNA for the CDR3: TGTGCCAGCAGAAAGGGTGGAGGGTCCTACAATGAGCAGTTCTTC.

V and J are TRBV19 and TRBJ1-4, with D perhaps matching TRBD1 (5 bases). The CDR3 has 13 residues. V was pared by 1 base and J by 8 bases, with 8 bases between. Germline values: CDR1 LNHDA, CDR2 SQIVND (reference sequence). The DNA of the CDR3 is TGTGCCAGTAGTATAGGGGGCGAAGAAAAACTGTTTTTT. The encoded protein is CASSIGGEEKLFF.

The J gene is TRBJ2-7, the V gene TRBV4-1; 10 nucleotides align to TRBD1. With 5 bases clipped from V and 2 bases from J, the junction kept 6 bases outside the gene matches. Germline CDR1 and CDR2: MGHRA and YSYEKL. This CDR3 region has 15 residues. CDR3 in DNA: TGCGCCAGCAGCAAACCGGGACAGGGGACCTACGAGCAGTACTTC. Residues: CASSKPGQGTYEQYF.

The chain recombines TRBV7-9 with TRBJ2-1, with 7 nucleotides matching TRBD1. The CDR3 runs to 14 residues. Germline CDR1 reads SEHNR; CDR2 reads FQNEAQ (reference sequence). V trimming: 3 bases; J trimming: 5 bases; junction bases outside the gene matches: 4. The CDR3 protein is CASSLGTGDNEQFF. The CDR3 region has the DNA TGTGCCAGCAGCTTGGGAACAGGGGACAATGAGCAGTTCTTC.

The chain recombines TRBV30 with TRBJ1-6; 9 bases line up with TRBD1. From germline, CDR1 is GTSNPN and CDR2 SVGIG (reference sequence). CDR3 size: 17 residues. Unmatched junction bases numbered 11, after V lost 0 bases and J lost 8 bases. CDR3 sequence reads: CAWSVLVRTGADSPLHF. The CDR3 nucleotides are TGTGCCTGGAGTGTACTGGTCCGGACAGGGGCTGATTCACCCCTCCACTTT.

The V and J genes are TRBV5-1 and TRBJ2-3, with 10 bases identical to TRBD2. Germline assignment: CDR1 SGHRS and CDR2 YFSETQ. Trimming removed 3 bases from V and 4 bases from J; junction bases left unmatched: 8. The CDR3 covers 16 residues. The DNA of the CDR3 is TGCGCCAGCAGCTGGGGAGCGGGGGGGCCGGCAGATACGCAGTATTTT. Protein product: CASSWGAGGPADTQYF.

The V call is TRBV27, the J call TRBJ2-5; D is possibly TRBD2 (6 bases). V lost 6 bases, J lost 5 bases, and 22 bases lay in between. Germline values: CDR1 MNHEY, CDR2 SMNVEV (reference sequence). There are 16 residues in the CDR3. In DNA form, the CDR3 reads TGTGCCAGCAGCCAGACTAGGATTGCAGCAAGGGAGACCCAGTACTTC. It translates to CASSQTRIAARETQYF.

The chain uses TRBV7-2 and TRBJ2-2; the D gene is possibly TRBD2 (5 bases). The V end lost 1 base, the J end lost 4 bases, and 10 bases lay between the germline ends. CDR3 length equals 15 residues. Germline loops: CDR1 SGHTA, CDR2 FQGNSA. The CDR3 region has the DNA TGTGCCAGCAGCTTAGGAGGGCCGGGCACCGGGGAGCTGTTTTTT. Translating gives CASSLGGPGTGELFF.

The genes are TRBV4-1 and TRBJ2-7; no clear D gene. V shed 1 base and J shed 3 bases, with 7 bases lying between them. The CDR3 extends over 13 amino acids. Germline CDR1 reads MGHRA; CDR2 reads YSYEKL. The CDR3 region is CASSQGLYYEQYF. The CDR3 coding sequence is TGCGCCAGCAGCCAAGGGCTTTACTACGAGCAGTACTTC.

This chain connects TRBV2 to TRBJ2-3, with D possibly being TRBD1 (5 bases). The ends were cut back, 4 bases at V and 2 bases at J, with 10 bases in the middle. There are 14 residues in the CDR3. The germline V gene has CDR1 SNHLY and CDR2 FYNNEI. CDR3 sequence (DNA): TGTGCCAGCAGTGTGGGGCGCTCCACAGATACGCAGTATTTT. Residues: CASSVGRSTDTQYF.

This chain connects TRBV29-1 to TRBJ2-2, with TRBD2 matching over 10 bases. Losses at the gene ends were 6 bases for V and 7 bases for J; bases not matched to a gene: 8. In germline, CDR1 is SQVTM, CDR2 ANQGSEA. The CDR3 is made up of 14 amino acids. In DNA, the CDR3 is TGCAGCGTAGCTACTAGCGGGAAGGTCGGGGAGCTGTTTTTT. Translating it yields CSVATSGKVGELFF.